These T cell receptor beta chains were read from a single sample in a study of cytomegalovirus exposure and HLA in healthy donors. Produced via immunoSEQ multiplex PCR; TCRdb's table is partial and in-frame only. The sample comprises approximately 170,000 clones, roughly 71% of which are singletons, and approximately 1.6% rests with the top ten. The sequencing sample was made of PBMCs. These receptor sequences come from a girl aged 5-17 years in good health and CMV-seronegative. CDR3s include the opening cysteine and the closing phenylalanine or tryptophan. The D gene is left open where the match is weak. Clone sizes are given selectively: once, few, many, or a class where the clone is expanded.

d_call j_call cdr3_length clone_size v_call cdr3_aa cdr3_nt
TRBD2 TRBJ2-3 16 few TRBV7-8 CASTLSRGASTDTQYF TGTGCCAGCACCCTCTCGCGGGGGGCGTCCACAGATACGCAGTATTTT
NA TRBJ2-3 13 NA TRBV4-1 CASSQTITDTQYF TGCGCCAGCAGCCAAACTATCACAGATACGCAGTATTTT
NA TRBJ1-2 15 NA TRBV5-4 CASSLSRSAYDGYTF TGTGCCAGCAGCTTGTCCCGGTCCGCTTATGATGGCTACACCTTC
TRBD1 TRBJ2-7 12 NA TRBV19 CASRDRAYEQYF TGTGCCAGCCGGGACAGGGCCTACGAGCAGTACTTC
NA TRBJ2-5 14 once TRBV9 CASSADQGLETQYF TGTGCCAGCAGCGCCGATCAGGGCCTTGAGACCCAGTACTTC
NA TRBJ1-6 16 NA TRBV5-6 CASSVLDTLYNSPLHF TGTGCCAGCAGCGTCCTAGATACTCTCTATAATTCACCCCTCCACTTT
TRBD2 TRBJ2-3 18 NA TRBV19 CASSIDRPGTSGGSPQYF TGTGCCAGTAGTATAGACCGCCCCGGGACTAGCGGGGGGAGTCCGCAGTATTTT
NA TRBJ1-3 16 NA TRBV5-4 CASSTGGASSGNTIYF TGTGCCAGCAGCACTGGCGGCGCTAGCTCTGGAAACACCATATATTTT
NA TRBJ1-2 12 few TRBV30 CAWTPRNYGYTF TGTGCCTGGACGCCACGGAACTATGGCTACACCTTC
NA TRBJ2-5 13 NA TRBV9 CASSVGVEETQYF TGTGCCAGCAGCGTAGGCGTAGAGGAGACCCAGTACTTC
TRBD2 TRBJ2-3 18 NA TRBV5-1 CASSLPSGKGYHTDTQYF TGCGCCAGCAGCTTGCCTAGCGGGAAAGGTTATCACACAGATACGCAGTATTTT
TRBD1 TRBJ1-2 13 NA TRBV28 CASSFAGGYGYTF TGTGCCAGCAGTTTCGCAGGGGGCTATGGCTACACCTTC
TRBD1 TRBJ1-2 13 NA TRBV29-1 CSVPDRGFDGYTF TGCAGCGTTCCGGACAGGGGATTTGATGGCTACACCTTC
NA TRBJ2-7 12 NA TRBV29-1 CSATGTTYEQYF TGCAGCGCTACCGGGACAACCTACGAGCAGTACTTC
NA TRBJ2-3 13 NA TRBV6-5 CASRTGSTDTQYF TGTGCCAGCAGGACGGGGAGCACAGATACGCAGTATTTT
NA TRBJ1-4 14 few TRBV6-5 CASSLLGGTEKLFF TGTGCCAGCAGTTTATTGGGGGGGACTGAAAAACTGTTTTTT
NA TRBJ2-7 13 NA TRBV5-1 CASSLGASYEQYF TGCGCCAGCAGCTTGGGGGCCTCCTACGAGCAGTACTTC
NA TRBJ1-1 13 few TRBV27 CASSLLGATEAFF TGTGCCAGCAGTTTATTGGGGGCCACTGAAGCTTTCTTT
TRBD2 TRBJ2-2 14 few TRBV9 CASSVLAGTGELFF TGTGCCAGCAGCGTTCTAGCGGGGACCGGGGAGCTGTTTTTT
TRBD1 TRBJ1-2 13 NA TRBV5-5 CASSLGTGYGYTF TGTGCCAGCAGCTTGGGGACAGGCTATGGCTACACCTTC
TRBD1 TRBJ1-1 15 NA TRBV29-1 CSVGTIETGGNEAFF TGCAGCGTGGGAACCATCGAGACAGGGGGCAATGAAGCTTTCTTT
NA TRBJ2-7 11 NA TRBV9 CASSSPGEQYF TGTGCCAGCAGCTCCCCCGGTGAGCAGTACTTC
NA TRBJ2-3 11 NA TRBV5-6 CASSFRDTQYF TGTGCCAGCAGCTTTAGAGATACGCAGTATTTT
NA TRBJ2-2 14 NA TRBV7-9 CASSSRAGTGELFF TGTGCCAGCAGCTCCAGAGCGGGCACCGGGGAGCTGTTTTTT
TRBD1 TRBJ1-6 15 once TRBV18 CASSQERAGGTPLHF TGTGCCAGCTCACAAGAAAGGGCAGGGGGAACACCCCTCCACTTT
NA TRBJ1-1 15 NA TRBV6-5 CASSYLDTPDTEAFF TGTGCCAGCAGTTACCTGGACACCCCCGACACTGAAGCTTTCTTT
NA TRBJ2-7 12 once TRBV5-6 CASSRPGTEQYF TGTGCCAGCAGCCGACCGGGTACGGAGCAGTACTTC
TRBD1 TRBJ1-1 13 once TRBV11-3 CASSQGVGTEAFF TGTGCCAGCAGCCAGGGGGTGGGCACTGAAGCTTTCTTT
NA TRBJ2-2 16 NA TRBV10-3 CAISALLEGHTGELFF TGTGCCATCAGTGCCCTTTTGGAGGGCCACACCGGGGAGCTGTTTTTT
TRBD1 TRBJ2-7 14 NA TRBV14 CASSQRTGPYEQYF TGTGCCAGCAGCCAAAGGACAGGACCCTACGAGCAGTACTTC
NA TRBJ1-5 15 NA TRBV1 CTSSPRGQFNQPQHF TGCACCAGCAGCCCAAGGGGACAGTTCAATCAGCCCCAGCATTTT
NA TRBJ2-1 16 NA TRBV6-5 CASSCLGGSGRNEQFF TGTGCCAGCAGTTGTCTTGGGGGCAGTGGGAGAAATGAGCAGTTCTTC
NA TRBJ1-5 12 few TRBV6-1 CASRQDNQPQHF TGTGCCAGCAGACAGGACAATCAGCCCCAGCATTTT
TRBD1 TRBJ2-7 14 NA TRBV11-2 CASSSDRGLHEQYF TGTGCCAGCAGCTCGGACAGGGGGCTACACGAGCAGTACTTC
NA TRBJ1-2 14 NA TRBV5-1 CASSLTMGNYGYTF TGCGCCAGCAGCTTGACCATGGGCAACTATGGCTACACCTTC
NA TRBJ2-3 13 NA TRBV30 CALDRNPTDTQYF TGTGCCTTAGACAGGAACCCTACAGATACGCAGTATTTT
NA TRBJ2-7 12 NA TRBV6-6 CASSYTSYEQYF TGTGCCAGCAGTTACACTTCCTACGAGCAGTACTTC
TRBD1 TRBJ1-2 19 NA TRBV18 CASSLRLAVGQVPNYGYTF TGTGCCAGCTCCCTCCGTCTAGCTGTGGGACAGGTACCAAACTATGGCTACACCTTC
NA TRBJ1-1 14 NA TRBV7-2 CASSPPEVNTEAFF TGTGCCAGCAGCCCCCCCGAGGTGAACACTGAAGCTTTCTTT
TRBD1 TRBJ2-7 12 NA TRBV7-9 CASSFGTDEQYF TGTGCCAGCAGCTTTGGGACAGACGAGCAGTACTTC
NA TRBJ1-1 14 NA TRBV7-9 CASSLGSGNTEAFF TGTGCCAGCAGCTTAGGGTCCGGGAACACTGAAGCTTTCTTT
NA TRBJ2-5 12 NA TRBV2 CASRPTVETQYF TGTGCCAGCAGGCCGACAGTAGAGACCCAGTACTTC